This paragraph covers one T cell receptor beta chain sequence. The antigen this receptor binds is unknown. One base away there is no much larger clone; base qualities are not given. The immunoSEQ Assay, a bias-controlled multiplex PCR, was used to amplify TCRbeta CDR3 regions from genomic DNA. Per the source publication's procedure: The number of nucleated cells in each sample was estimated from the amplification of reference gene primers within the assay. Sequence reads were collapsed and filtered to measure the absolute abundance of every unique TCRbeta CDR3 rearrangement. For each sample, productive Simpson clonality was calculated by taking the square root of Simpson's diversity index across productive rearrangements. In its TCRdb copy, this immuneACCESS table keeps in-frame sequences only and misses some clones. Where compared with another copy, unresolved V genes explain less than half of these, and the others have no known cause. V, J and clone size were drawn from that table, and D and trimming were deduced from the DNA. The table for this sample lists more than 85,000 clones; around 73% of them were counted only once. Together, the top ten hold 9.8% of the sample.

The sample belongs to a study of blood T cell repertoires in COVID-19 (dated by TCRdb to 2019 to 2021). Regarding the complete study: The collaborator samples originated in the United States, Italy and Spain and spanned the acute and convalescent phases of COVID-19. The material from the prospective study consisted of cDNA or gDNA derived from T cells, B-cell-depleted T cells, or PBMCs. Samples came from the ongoing ImmuneRACE study (first 160 participants) plus 1,254 subjects from 6 global collaborators. HLA class I and class II types, where available, came from metadata supplied by the sample provider rather than from assay-based typing. The repertoires were made available in a free public database intended to serve as a resource for research on the immune response to SARS-CoV-2. A de-identified subject ID, COVID-19 status, age in years and sex were almost always included in the sample metadata. Deeply sampled blood TCRbeta repertoires from subjects exposed to, actively infected with, or recovered from COVID-19 were included in the dataset. Results the study describes overall, beyond this receptor: How much clinical and demographic metadata was included differed by source and by participant, and the metadata was provided uncurated.

From the cysteine through the phenylalanine, the CDR3 covers 13 amino acids. Of the read, only the CDR3 DNA is kept; its 39 bases are in frame from base 1. CDR1 and CDR2 were assigned from the germline V gene as KGHDR and SFDVKD. V is pared back by 6 bases and J by 7 bases, with 12 bases lying between the germline termini. Each collaborating institution followed its own protocols to collect whole blood in K2EDTA tubes. For TCRbeta analysis, collaborator samples were shipped as frozen whole blood, as isolated PBMCs, or as DNA extracted from either sample type. This TCR was recovered from a man in his 60s with active or convalescent COVID-19. The chain links TRBV24-1 with TRBJ2-1, and TRBD1 may be the D gene, going by 7 matching bases. The sequenced sample consisted of peripheral blood. Here is the DNA: TGTGCCACCAGTCAGGGGGGTTGGAATGAGCAGTTCTTC. Its protein product is CATSQGGWNEQFF.